This T cell receptor beta chain appears in the sequencing data of a study of CD8+ T cells in alopecia areata. Treatment in this sample: oral pan-JAK inhibitor, 5-10 mg twice daily. This CDR3 has 12 amino acids. The germline V gene encodes CDR1 LNHDA and CDR2 SQIVND (reference sequence). V was cut by 11 bases and J by 3 bases, with 13 bases left in between. This clone appeared a few times. cDNA reverse transcribed from extracted RNA served as the sequencing template. The repertoire was sequenced with immunoSEQ multiplex PCR; TCRdb's copy has only in-frame clones and lacks some. The sample has over 150,000 clones; 50% to 65% are singletons.

Sequencing used CD8+ T cells sorted from blood, obtained at week 24, from a patient treated with tofacitinib. This receptor was obtained from a human donor with alopecia areata. This sequence joins TRBV19 and TRBJ1-2; D remains ambiguous. The CDR3 protein is CAAGRVDYGYTF. As DNA, the CDR3 is TGTGCCGCCGGGCGTGTCGACTATGGCTACACCTTC.